These 6 T cell receptor beta chains came from one sample sequenced in a study of CD8+ T cells in alopecia areata. RNA, once extracted, was reverse transcribed into cDNA for use as the sequencing template. The method was immunoSEQ multiplex PCR; TCRdb's version includes in-frame clones alone and lacks a portion of them. The sample consists of about 200,000 clones, about two fifths of them appearing once. As for treatment: oral pan-JAK inhibitor, 5-10 mg twice daily. The specimen was CD4+ T cells sorted from blood, collected between weeks 30 and 35, from a patient treated with tofacitinib. The receptors come from a human donor with alopecia areata.

This clone was counted once. The same CDR3 can be traced to other DNA sequences in this sample. The chain carries TRBV30 and TRBJ2-3; TRBD2 agrees at 11 bases. The germline V gene has CDR1 GTSNPN and CDR2 SVGIG (reference sequence). This CDR3 contains 13 residues. The ends lost 5 bases at V and 6 bases at J; junction bases unmatched: 4. Here the CDR3 reads CAWGTSGSDTQYF. The DNA of the CDR3 is TGTGCCTGGGGGACTAGCGGATCGGATACGCAGTATTTT.

This sequence joins TRBV11-2 and TRBJ1-2, with D unresolved. The germline V and J ends were trimmed by 1 base and 1 base, with 4 bases remaining between them. Germline V gene data show CDR1 as SGHAT and CDR2 as FQNNGV. The CDR3 extends over 13 amino acids. The CDR3 DNA is TGTGCCAGCAGCTTAGGCGATAACTATGGCTACACCTTC. As protein: CASSLGDNYGYTF.

V gene TRBV30 combines with J gene TRBJ1-2; 11 nucleotides match TRBD1. Germline assignment: CDR1 GTSNPN and CDR2 SVGIG (reference sequence). CDR3 length: 14 amino acids. Losses at the gene ends were 7 bases for V and 6 bases for J; bases not matched to a gene: 10. The CDR3 reads CASPRTGGQDGYTF. CDR3 coding DNA: TGTGCCTCCCCAAGGACAGGGGGCCAGGATGGCTACACCTTC.

This clone was observed a handful of times. J is TRBJ1-6 and V is TRBV19; possible D gene TRBD1, 6 bases. The germline V gene has CDR1 LNHDA and CDR2 SQIVND (reference sequence). V was cut by 3 bases and J by 8 bases, with 14 bases left in between. The CDR3 totals 15 residues. The CDR3 sequence: CASSIGQTTYSPLHF. The CDR3 DNA reads as TGTGCCAGTAGTATCGGACAGACAACTTATTCACCCCTCCACTTT.

This clone was picked up a small number of times. This chain connects TRBV23-1 to TRBJ1-5; 8 bases are shared with TRBD1. TRBV23-1 falls under the ORF class, with uncertain function. The CDR3 runs 19 residues. Trimming took 0 bases from V and 1 from J; bases not matched to a gene: 11. The CDR3 protein is CASSQSGGTHRGSNQPQHF. The CDR3 DNA sequence: TGCGCCAGCAGTCAATCTGGCGGAACTCACAGGGGGAGCAATCAGCCCCAGCATTTT.

The genes are TRBV30 and TRBJ1-1; no reliable D call. The CDR3 runs 11 residues. V lost 0 bases and J 10 bases, leaving 9 bases between the germline ends. CDR1 is GTSNPN, CDR2 SVGIG, per germline (reference sequence). CDR3 loop: CAWSVHRRAFF. CDR3 in DNA: TGTGCCTGGAGTGTCCATAGGAGAGCTTTCTTT.